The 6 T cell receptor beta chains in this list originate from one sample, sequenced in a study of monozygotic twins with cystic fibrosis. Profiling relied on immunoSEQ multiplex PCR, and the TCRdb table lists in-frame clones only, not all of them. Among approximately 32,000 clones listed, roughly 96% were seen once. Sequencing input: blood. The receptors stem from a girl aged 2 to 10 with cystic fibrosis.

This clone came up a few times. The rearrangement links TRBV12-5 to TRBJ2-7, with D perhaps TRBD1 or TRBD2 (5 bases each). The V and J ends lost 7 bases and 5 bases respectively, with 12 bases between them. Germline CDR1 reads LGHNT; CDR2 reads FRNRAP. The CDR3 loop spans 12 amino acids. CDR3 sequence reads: CASEEGIHEQYF. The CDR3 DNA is TGTGCTAGTGAAGAGGGGATACACGAGCAGTACTTC.

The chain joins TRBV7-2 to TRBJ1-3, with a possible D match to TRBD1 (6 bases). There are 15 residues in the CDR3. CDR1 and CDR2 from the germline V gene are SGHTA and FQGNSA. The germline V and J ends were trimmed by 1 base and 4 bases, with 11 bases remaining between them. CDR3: CASSLVTGLGNTIYF. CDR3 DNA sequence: TGTGCCAGCAGCTTAGTTACAGGGCTAGGAAACACCATATATTTT.

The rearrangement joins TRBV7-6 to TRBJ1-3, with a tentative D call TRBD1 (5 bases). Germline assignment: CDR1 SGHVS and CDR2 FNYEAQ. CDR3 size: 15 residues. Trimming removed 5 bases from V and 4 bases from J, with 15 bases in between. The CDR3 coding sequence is TGTGCCAGCAGCCCAGAGGACATGTCAGGAAACACCATATATTTT. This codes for CASSPEDMSGNTIYF.

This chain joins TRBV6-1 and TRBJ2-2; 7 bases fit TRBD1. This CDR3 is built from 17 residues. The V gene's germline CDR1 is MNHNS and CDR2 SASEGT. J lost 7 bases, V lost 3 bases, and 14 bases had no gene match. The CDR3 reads CASSDPTGERRHGELFF. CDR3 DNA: TGTGCCAGCAGTGACCCCACAGGGGAAAGGCGACACGGGGAGCTGTTTTTT.

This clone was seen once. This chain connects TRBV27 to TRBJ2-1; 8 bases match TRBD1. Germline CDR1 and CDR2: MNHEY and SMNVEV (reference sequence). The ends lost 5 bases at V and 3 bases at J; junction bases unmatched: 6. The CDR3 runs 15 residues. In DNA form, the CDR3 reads TGTGCCAGCAGTCCTGGACAGGGCTTCTACAATGAGCAGTTCTTC. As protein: CASSPGQGFYNEQFF.

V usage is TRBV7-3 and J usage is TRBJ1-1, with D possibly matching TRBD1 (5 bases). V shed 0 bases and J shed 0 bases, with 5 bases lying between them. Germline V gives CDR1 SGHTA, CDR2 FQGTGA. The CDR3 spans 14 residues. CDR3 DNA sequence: TGTGCCAGCAGCTTAACGGGGCTGAACACTGAAGCTTTCTTT. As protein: CASSLTGLNTEAFF.